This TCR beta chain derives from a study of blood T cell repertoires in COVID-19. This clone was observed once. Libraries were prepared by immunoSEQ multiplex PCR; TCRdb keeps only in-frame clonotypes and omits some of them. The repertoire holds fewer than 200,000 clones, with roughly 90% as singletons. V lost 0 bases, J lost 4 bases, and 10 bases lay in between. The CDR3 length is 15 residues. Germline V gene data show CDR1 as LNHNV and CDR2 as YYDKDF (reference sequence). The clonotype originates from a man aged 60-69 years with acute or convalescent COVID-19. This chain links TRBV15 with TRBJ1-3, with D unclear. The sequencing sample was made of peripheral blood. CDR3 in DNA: TGTGCCACCAGCAGAGATTGGGCAACCGGAAACACCATATATTTT. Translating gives CATSRDWATGNTIYF.